This passage covers 14 T cell receptor beta chains from one sample sequenced in a study of blood T cell repertoires in COVID-19 (dated by TCRdb to the early 2020s). Receptor amplification or capture employed the immunoSEQ multiplex PCR assay. The clones in this table, taken by TCRdb from immuneACCESS, are in-frame only. Not every clone is retained; where verified, under half of the shortfall comes from an unresolved V gene, and the cause of the rest is unknown. This sample lists about 190,000 clones; around four fifths were detected once. Of the sample, 2.9% is held by the ten largest clones. Sample: peripheral blood. All receptors come from a man in his fifties or sixties with active or convalescent COVID-19.

This chain links TRBV9 with TRBJ1-1; 7 bases align to TRBD1. CDR3 length: 15 residues. J lost 7 bases, V lost 0 bases, and 9 bases had no gene match. CDR1 is SGDLS and CDR2 is YYNGEE in the germline V gene. The chain's CDR3 is CASSVDSTGTIEAFF. CDR3 bases: TGTGCCAGCAGCGTAGACTCGACAGGGACGATTGAAGCTTTCTTT. Looking up the rest from reference TRBV9 and TRBJ1-1 gives the full variable domain: DSGVTQTPKHLITATGQRVTLRCSPRSGDLSVYWYQQSLDQGLQFLIQYYNGEERAKGNILERFSAQQFPDLHSELNLSSLELGDSALYFCASSVDSTGTIEAFFGQGTRLTVV.

This chain connects TRBV12-5 to TRBJ1-2; D unclear. The CDR3 contains 14 residues. Per germline, CDR1 LGHNT and CDR2 FRNRAP. V lost 6 bases to trimming and J lost 0 bases, with 11 bases between them. The CDR3 bases are TGTGCTAGTGGGTCCGAGAGGTCTAACTATGGCTACACCTTC. Translation: CASGSERSNYGYTF.

The V gene is TRBV18, the J gene TRBJ1-6; no firm D call. V was pared by 6 bases and J by 8 bases, with 11 bases between. The CDR3 covers 13 residues. Germline CDR1 is KGHSH and CDR2 is LQKENI. The DNA of the CDR3 is TGTGCCAGCTCCTCGGAGGAGCATTCACCCCTCCACTTT. This gives the protein CASSSEEHSPLHF.

V gene TRBV5-8 combines with J gene TRBJ2-2, with TRBD1 identical over 9 bases. V was pared by 5 bases and J by 6 bases, with 8 bases of the junction left unmatched. The CDR3 is 15 residues long. Germline V gene data show CDR1 as SGHTS and CDR2 as YDEGEE. CDR3 in DNA: TGTGCCAGCAGACTACAGGGGGCGCTATCCGGGGAGCTGTTTTTT. Translating gives CASRLQGALSGELFF.

CDR3 sequence (DNA): TGTGCCAGCAGTGAGCTGAGACAGGGAACCTACGAGCAGTACTTC. Encoded protein: CASSELRQGTYEQYF. The chain employs TRBV2 and TRBJ2-7, with 7 positions matching TRBD1. The CDR3 is made up of 15 amino acids. Unmatched junction bases numbered 7, after V lost 3 bases and J lost 2 bases. Per germline, CDR1 SNHLY and CDR2 FYNNEI.

This clone was observed once. The chain joins TRBV28 to TRBJ1-2; 7 nucleotides match TRBD1. CDR3 size: 14 residues. The germline V gene encodes CDR1 MDHEN and CDR2 SYDVKM. V shed 5 bases and J 4 bases; nucleotides not matched to a gene: 7. DNA for the CDR3: TGTGCCAGCAGTGCCACCGGGACAGCCTATGGCTACACCTTC. Protein: CASSATGTAYGYTF.

This sequence joins TRBV30 and TRBJ1-2, with 8 bases matching TRBD1. The junction had 7 bases not matched to a gene; V was cut back by 1 base and J by 3 bases. Germline-derived CDR1 and CDR2 are GTSNPN and SVGIG (reference sequence). There are 15 residues in the CDR3. CDR3 amino acids: CAWSGTTGADYGYTF. In nucleotides, the CDR3 is TGTGCCTGGAGTGGAACGACAGGGGCGGACTATGGCTACACCTTC.

The genes are TRBV30 and TRBJ1-2; the D gene is possibly TRBD1 (5 bases). CDR3 length: 15 amino acids. V lost 0 bases and J lost 0, with 11 bases in between. Germline V gene lookup returns CDR1 GTSNPN and CDR2 SVGIG (reference sequence). The CDR3 DNA reads as TGTGCCTGGAGTGTAGCAGGGATGGCTAACTATGGCTACACCTTC. Amino acids: CAWSVAGMANYGYTF.

This chain connects TRBV18 to TRBJ1-2; D gene uncertain. This CDR3 comprises 12 residues. Germline V gene lookup returns CDR1 KGHSH and CDR2 LQKENI. Trimming shortened V by 3 bases and J by 8 bases, and 10 bases separated the two germline ends. The CDR3 DNA reads TGTGCCAGCTCACCGGGGAGGGTCGGCTACACCTTC. It encodes CASSPGRVGYTF.

The chain couples TRBV9 to TRBJ2-1, with 11 bases that match TRBD2. With 2 bases clipped from V and 6 bases from J, the junction kept 4 bases outside the gene matches. The CDR3 covers 15 residues. Germline CDR1 reads SGDLS; CDR2 reads YYNGEE. The DNA for the CDR3 is TGTGCCAGCAGCGTTACTAGCGGGAGCACCAATGAGCAGTTCTTC. This gives the protein CASSVTSGSTNEQFF.

The genes are TRBV30 and TRBJ2-2; TRBD1 matches at 8 bases. The CDR3 sequence is 14 residues long. V shed 2 bases, J shed 6 bases, and the junction held 5 bases outside the gene matches. Germline values: CDR1 GTSNPN, CDR2 SVGIG (reference sequence). The CDR3 spells CAWSFGQGAGELFF. The CDR3 DNA is TGTGCCTGGAGTTTTGGACAGGGTGCCGGGGAGCTGTTTTTT.

The V and J genes are TRBV24-1 and TRBJ2-1; 7 positions match TRBD2. The CDR3 covers 15 residues. Germline-derived CDR1 and CDR2 are KGHDR and SFDVKD. The V segment lost 4 bases and the J segment 11 bases; nucleotides outside the gene matches: 13. CDR3 sequence: CATSESGLSGVKQFF. CDR3 coding DNA: TGTGCCACCAGTGAATCGGGCTTGAGCGGGGTAAAGCAGTTCTTC.

This chain links TRBV9 with TRBJ2-5; 9 bases map to TRBD1. Germline-derived CDR1 and CDR2 are SGDLS and YYNGEE. Germline trimming cut 4 bases from V and 5 bases from J; bases unmatched to any gene: 9. The CDR3 has 15 residues. CDR3 in amino acids: CASSPRTGTGETQYF. The CDR3 bases are TGTGCCAGCAGCCCCCGCACCGGGACAGGGGAGACCCAGTACTTC.

The rearrangement uses TRBV7-9 and TRBJ2-7; D is uncertain. The CDR3 extends over 12 amino acids. The V end was cut by 0 bases, the J end by 6 bases, with 6 bases between. Germline CDR1 and CDR2: SEHNR and FQNEAQ (reference sequence). The CDR3 sequence: CASSLASGEQYF. The CDR3 DNA follows: TGTGCCAGCAGCTTAGCCTCGGGCGAGCAGTACTTC.